A single sample gave rise to the 6 T cell receptor beta chains below, sequenced in a study of blood T cell repertoires in COVID-19. Assay: immunoSEQ multiplex PCR; the TCRdb copy retains only in-frame clones and omits some. The sample yields about 380,000 clones, more than 70% seen once. The material sequenced was PBMCs or T cells enriched from blood (not recorded which). All receptors come from a woman younger than 35 who had recovered from COVID-19.

This chain uses TRBV6-5 with TRBJ1-5; no firm D call. The CDR3 spans 13 residues. Trimming stripped 0 bases from V and 7 bases from J, with 7 bases between. The V gene's germline CDR1 is MNHEY and CDR2 SVGAGI. CDR3 DNA sequence: TGTGCCAGCAGTTACTCCGCAAGCCAGCCCCAGCATTTT. Residues: CASSYSASQPQHF.

The chain recombines TRBV19 with TRBJ2-1; 8 bases are a match to TRBD2. With 3 bases clipped from V and 0 bases from J, the junction kept 1 base outside the gene matches. This CDR3 comprises 15 residues. The germline CDR1 and CDR2 sequences are LNHDA and SQIVND (reference sequence). CDR3: CASSISGVSYNEQFF. CDR3 nucleotides: TGTGCCAGTAGTATTAGCGGGGTCTCCTACAATGAGCAGTTCTTC. Full variable domain (missing parts from reference TRBV19 and TRBJ2-1): DGGITQSPKYLFRKEGQNVTLSCEQNLNHDAMYWYRQDPGQGLRLIYYSQIVNDFQKGDIAEGYSVSREKKESFPLTVTSAQKNPTAFYLCASSISGVSYNEQFFGPGTRLTVL.

The chain links TRBV6-6 to TRBJ1-6; 11 bases agree with TRBD1. V shed 6 bases and J 3 bases; nucleotides not matched to a gene: 4. The CDR3 consists of 16 residues. Germline CDR1 and CDR2: MNHNY and SVGAGI (reference sequence). CDR3 DNA sequence: TGTGCCAGCAGGGACAGGGGGCGTAACTATAATTCACCCCTCCACTTT. Amino acid sequence: CASRDRGRNYNSPLHF.

This chain joins TRBV30 and TRBJ1-2; tentatively, D is TRBD1 (6 bases). Germline CDR1 and CDR2: GTSNPN and SVGIG (reference sequence). CDR3 length equals 14 residues. V lost 0 bases and J 4 bases, leaving 12 bases between the germline ends. CDR3 DNA sequence: TGTGCCTGGAGTGTACTGGGGGCGGCCTATGGCTACACCTTC. Translated: CAWSVLGAAYGYTF. Using reference TRBV30 and TRBJ1-2 for the parts outside the CDR3, the full variable domain is SQTIHQWPATLVQPVGSPLSLECTVEGTSNPNLYWYRQAAGRGLQLLFYSVGIGQISSEVPQNLSASRPQDRQFILSSKKLLLSDSGFYLCAWSVLGAAYGYTFGSGTRLTVV.

This chain links TRBV6-5 with TRBJ1-3; D is undetermined. CDR3 length equals 16 residues. Germline CDR1 is MNHEY and CDR2 is SVGAGI. Trimming pared 2 bases from V and 0 bases from J, leaving 11 bases between. CDR3 amino acids: CASSYVYRSSGNTIYF. CDR3 nucleotide sequence: TGTGCCAGCAGTTACGTCTACAGAAGCTCTGGAAACACCATATATTTT.

V is TRBV30 and J is TRBJ1-5, with no clear D. Trimming left V 0 bases short and J 0 bases short, with 15 bases between. The V gene's germline CDR1 is GTSNPN and CDR2 SVGIG (reference sequence). The CDR3 totals 17 residues. DNA for the CDR3: TGTGCCTGGAGTGTACTCCCCCCCCCGGGTAGCAATCAGCCCCAGCATTTT. Translating gives CAWSVLPPPGSNQPQHF.